These T cell receptor beta chains were read from a single sample in a study of cytomegalovirus exposure and HLA in healthy donors. Measured with immunoSEQ multiplex PCR; TCRdb has only the in-frame clones, and not every one. The table lists about 59,000 clones, over 60% of them singletons. Sequencing used PBMCs. The receptor set was obtained from a man aged 30 to 45 in good health and CMV-seropositive. Both conserved end residues are part of each CDR3. Fields, in order: CDR3 length, J gene, V gene, clone size, D gene, CDR3 protein, CDR3 DNA. The D gene is left open where the match is weak. Size is omitted from some rows. Given values are once, few, many or a class for expanded clones.

length: 14; J: TRBJ2-7; V: TRBV7-6; size: -; D: TRBD1; CDR3: CASSSWTGAYEQYF; DNA: TGTGCCAGCAGCTCCTGGACAGGGGCCTACGAGCAGTACTTC
length: 15; J: TRBJ1-2; V: TRBV19; size: -; D: TRBD1; CDR3: CASSITGQGVIGYTF; DNA: TGTGCCAGTAGTATAACGGGACAGGGGGTGATCGGCTACACCTTC
length: 14; J: TRBJ1-6; V: TRBV5-1; size: -; D: -; CDR3: CASSLDSNNSPLHF; DNA: TGCGCCAGCAGCCTGGACAGCAATAATTCACCCCTCCACTTT
length: 19; J: TRBJ2-5; V: TRBV4-2; size: -; D: TRBD2; CDR3: CASSQKAAFTSGGTETQYF; DNA: TGTGCCAGCAGCCAAAAGGCTGCCTTTACTAGCGGGGGGACGGAAACCCAGTACTTC
length: 14; J: TRBJ2-2; V: TRBV19; size: -; D: TRBD2; CDR3: CASSIGEGIGELFF; DNA: TGTGCCAGTAGTATTGGGGAGGGAATCGGGGAGCTGTTTTTT
length: 16; J: TRBJ1-2; V: TRBV15; size: few; D: -; CDR3: CATSRDDRGLIYGYTF; DNA: TGTGCCACCAGCAGAGATGACCGGGGTCTAATCTATGGCTACACCTTC
length: 15; J: TRBJ2-5; V: TRBV5-1; size: -; D: TRBD1; CDR3: CASSSGTGGAETQYF; DNA: TGCGCCAGCAGCTCGGGGACAGGGGGCGCGGAGACCCAGTACTTC
length: 11; J: TRBJ2-1; V: TRBV7-9; size: -; D: -; CDR3: CASSFGDEQFF; DNA: TGTGCCAGCAGCTTCGGTGATGAGCAGTTCTTC
length: 11; J: TRBJ2-5; V: TRBV10-3; size: -; D: -; CDR3: CATGQQETQYF; DNA: TGTGCCACAGGACAGCAAGAGACCCAGTACTTC
length: 14; J: TRBJ2-5; V: TRBV6-6; size: -; D: TRBD1; CDR3: CASLIRDRGETQYF; DNA: TGTGCCAGCCTCATCCGGGACAGGGGCGAGACCCAGTACTTC
length: 16; J: TRBJ2-5; V: TRBV4-2; size: -; D: TRBD2; CDR3: CASSQGLAGGQETQYF; DNA: TGTGCCAGCAGCCAAGGACTAGCGGGGGGGCAAGAGACCCAGTACTTC
length: 14; J: TRBJ2-5; V: TRBV7-2; size: once; D: -; CDR3: CASSQSHSQETQYF; DNA: TGTGCCAGCAGCCAGAGTCACAGCCAAGAGACCCAGTACTTC
length: 15; J: TRBJ2-7; V: TRBV9; size: -; D: TRBD1; CDR3: CASTRAGTADYEQYF; DNA: TGTGCCAGCACTCGAGCCGGGACAGCAGACTACGAGCAGTACTTC
length: 13; J: TRBJ1-5; V: TRBV19; size: -; D: TRBD1; CDR3: CASRRDRDQPQHF; DNA: TGTGCCAGTAGACGGGACAGGGATCAGCCCCAGCATTTT
length: 13; J: TRBJ1-1; V: TRBV12-5; size: -; D: -; CDR3: CASGFHGDTEAFF; DNA: TGTGCTAGTGGCTTCCACGGGGACACTGAAGCTTTCTTT
length: 13; J: TRBJ1-2; V: TRBV7-2; size: -; D: -; CDR3: CASSLPPGGGYTF; DNA: TGTGCCAGCAGCTTACCTCCGGGCGGGGGCTACACCTTC
length: 13; J: TRBJ2-7; V: TRBV6-6; size: -; D: TRBD2; CDR3: CASTPGGRYEQYF; DNA: TGTGCCAGCACTCCCGGGGGGAGGTACGAGCAGTACTTC
length: 16; J: TRBJ1-2; V: TRBV6-1; size: -; D: TRBD1; CDR3: CASSEWDRHFNYGYTF; DNA: TGTGCCAGCAGTGAATGGGACAGGCACTTTAACTATGGCTACACCTTC
length: 10; J: TRBJ1-2; V: TRBV30; size: -; D: -; CDR3: CAWSEGGYTF; DNA: TGTGCCTGGAGCGAGGGTGGCTACACCTTC
length: 14; J: TRBJ1-5; V: TRBV28; size: -; D: -; CDR3: CALSGGISNQPQHF; DNA: TGTGCCCTATCGGGGGGCATCAGCAATCAGCCCCAGCATTTT
length: 11; J: TRBJ2-2; V: TRBV30; size: -; D: -; CDR3: CAWNSHGELFF; DNA: TGTGCCTGGAATAGTCACGGGGAGCTGTTTTTT
length: 13; J: TRBJ1-2; V: TRBV29-1; size: -; D: -; CDR3: CSVERRVDYGYTF; DNA: TGCAGCGTTGAACGACGGGTGGATTATGGCTACACCTTC
length: 13; J: TRBJ1-1; V: TRBV4-3; size: few; D: -; CDR3: CASSQDSNTEAFF; DNA: TGCGCCAGCAGCCAAGACTCGAACACTGAAGCTTTCTTT
length: 15; J: TRBJ1-4; V: TRBV5-6; size: -; D: -; CDR3: CASSSWTAGGKKLFF; DNA: TGTGCCAGCAGCTCGTGGACAGCGGGGGGGAAAAAACTGTTTTTT
length: 13; J: TRBJ2-7; V: TRBV6-5; size: -; D: TRBD1; CDR3: CASRRGPSYEQYF; DNA: TGTGCCAGCAGAAGGGGGCCTTCCTACGAGCAGTACTTC
length: 15; J: TRBJ2-3; V: TRBV7-3; size: -; D: -; CDR3: CASSLASSPTDTQYF; DNA: TGTGCCAGCAGCTTAGCCTCAAGCCCCACAGATACGCAGTATTTT
length: 14; J: TRBJ1-1; V: TRBV5-4; size: once; D: -; CDR3: CASSLRVGDTEAFF; DNA: TGTGCCAGCAGCTTGAGGGTAGGGGACACTGAAGCTTTCTTT
length: 12; J: TRBJ2-3; V: TRBV28; size: -; D: -; CDR3: CASSSAGVFGQF; DNA: TGTGCCAGCAGTTCCGCAGGGGTCTTCGGTCAATTT
length: 15; J: TRBJ2-7; V: TRBV6-5; size: -; D: -; CDR3: CASSPLLPSVYEQYF; DNA: TGTGCCAGCAGCCCTCTACTTCCCTCCGTCTACGAGCAGTACTTC
length: 14; J: TRBJ2-7; V: TRBV19; size: -; D: TRBD1; CDR3: CASTRGQGAYEQYF; DNA: TGTGCCAGTACCCGCGGACAGGGCGCCTACGAGCAGTACTTC
length: 15; J: TRBJ1-1; V: TRBV14; size: -; D: -; CDR3: CASSQVLGGDTEAFF; DNA: TGTGCCAGCAGCCAAGTGCTCGGAGGGGACACTGAAGCTTTCTTT
length: 13; J: TRBJ2-1; V: TRBV6-5; size: -; D: -; CDR3: CAVLTEVGNEQFF; DNA: TGTGCCGTCCTCACGGAGGTGGGCAATGAGCAGTTCTTC
length: 14; J: TRBJ2-7; V: TRBV7-9; size: -; D: -; CDR3: CASSLGQGTYEQYF; DNA: TGTGCCAGCAGCTTAGGGCAGGGAACCTACGAGCAGTACTTC
length: 14; J: TRBJ1-1; V: TRBV28; size: -; D: -; CDR3: CASSFIGAGTEAFF; DNA: TGTGCCAGCAGTTTCATTGGGGCTGGGACTGAAGCTTTCTTT
length: 15; J: TRBJ2-3; V: TRBV27; size: -; D: TRBD2; CDR3: CASSREGQGTDTQYF; DNA: TGTGCCAGCAGCCGGGAGGGGCAGGGCACAGATACGCAGTATTTT
length: 12; J: TRBJ1-2; V: TRBV29-1; size: once; D: TRBD1; CDR3: CSGRTGVEGYTF; DNA: TGCAGCGGCCGAACAGGGGTGGAGGGCTACACCTTC
length: 14; J: TRBJ2-3; V: TRBV5-1; size: few; D: -; CDR3: CASSLAGGTDTQYF; DNA: TGCGCCAGCAGCTTGGCCGGGGGCACAGATACGCAGTATTTT
length: 14; J: TRBJ2-5; V: TRBV7-3; size: -; D: TRBD1; CDR3: CASSQTGVRETQYF; DNA: TGTGCCAGCAGCCAGACAGGGGTCAGGGAGACCCAGTACTTC
length: 13; J: TRBJ1-1; V: TRBV2; size: -; D: -; CDR3: CASSEDQDTEAFF; DNA: TGTGCCAGCAGTGAAGATCAGGACACTGAAGCTTTCTTT
length: 14; J: TRBJ2-3; V: TRBV7-3; size: -; D: TRBD2; CDR3: CASSSGLSTDTQYF; DNA: TGTGCCAGCAGCTCGGGACTAAGCACAGATACGCAGTATTTT
length: 19; J: TRBJ2-7; V: TRBV4-1; size: -; D: TRBD1; CDR3: CASSLYSGTGEFFSYEQYF; DNA: TGCGCCAGCAGCCTATATTCGGGGACAGGGGAGTTTTTTTCCTACGAGCAGTACTTC
length: 11; J: TRBJ2-7; V: TRBV28; size: -; D: -; CDR3: CASKYSYEQYF; DNA: TGTGCCAGCAAATATTCCTACGAGCAGTACTTC
length: 12; J: TRBJ1-1; V: TRBV18; size: -; D: -; CDR3: CASSPQGLEAFF; DNA: TGTGCCAGCTCACCACAGGGACTTGAAGCTTTCTTT
length: 14; J: TRBJ2-7; V: TRBV13; size: once; D: -; CDR3: CASRAETESREQYF; DNA: TGTGCCAGCAGGGCGGAAACCGAATCTAGGGAGCAGTACTTC
length: 17; J: TRBJ1-5; V: TRBV19; size: -; D: -; CDR3: CASSIPNRDTPGQPQHF; DNA: TGTGCCAGTAGTATCCCTAACCGGGACACCCCCGGGCAGCCCCAGCATTTT
length: 15; J: TRBJ2-7; V: TRBV7-2; size: -; D: TRBD2; CDR3: CASSATSGFSYEQYF; DNA: TGTGCCAGCAGCGCAACTAGCGGATTTTCCTACGAGCAGTACTTC
length: 16; J: TRBJ2-5; V: TRBV5-5; size: -; D: TRBD2; CDR3: CASSYRGVVTQETQYF; DNA: TGTGCCAGCAGCTACCGGGGGGTGGTCACCCAAGAGACCCAGTACTTC
length: 15; J: TRBJ2-5; V: TRBV7-9; size: -; D: -; CDR3: CASSLDSPPAETQYF; DNA: TGTGCCAGCAGCTTGGACAGTCCCCCCGCGGAGACCCAGTACTTC
length: 15; J: TRBJ1-2; V: TRBV2; size: -; D: TRBD1; CDR3: CASRTRQGANYGYTF; DNA: TGTGCCAGCAGGACCCGACAGGGAGCTAACTATGGCTACACCTTC
length: 16; J: TRBJ1-2; V: TRBV12-5; size: -; D: TRBD1; CDR3: CASGLVLGQGVGGYTF; DNA: TGTGCTAGTGGTTTGGTTTTAGGACAGGGGGTGGGTGGCTACACCTTC
length: 15; J: TRBJ2-6; V: TRBV6-5; size: few; D: TRBD1; CDR3: CASSWDSSGANVLTF; DNA: TGTGCCAGCAGTTGGGACAGCTCTGGGGCCAACGTCCTGACTTTC
length: 15; J: TRBJ1-1; V: TRBV18; size: -; D: TRBD1; CDR3: CASSPGTGDATEAFF; DNA: TGTGCCAGCTCTCCCGGGACAGGGGACGCCACTGAAGCTTTCTTT
length: 13; J: TRBJ1-2; V: TRBV7-2; size: -; D: TRBD1; CDR3: CASSLDRVGGYTF; DNA: TGTGCCAGCAGCCTTGACAGGGTTGGAGGCTACACCTTC